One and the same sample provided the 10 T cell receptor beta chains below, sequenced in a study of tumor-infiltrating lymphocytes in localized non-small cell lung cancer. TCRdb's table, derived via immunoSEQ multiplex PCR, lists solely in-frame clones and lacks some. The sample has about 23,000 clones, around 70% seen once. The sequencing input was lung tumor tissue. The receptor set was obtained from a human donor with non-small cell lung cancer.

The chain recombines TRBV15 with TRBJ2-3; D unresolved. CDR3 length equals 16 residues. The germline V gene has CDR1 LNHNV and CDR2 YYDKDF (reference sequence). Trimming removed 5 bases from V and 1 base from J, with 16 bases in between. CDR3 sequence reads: CATSSPAVGGTDTQYF. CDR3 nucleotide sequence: TGTGCCACCAGCTCTCCAGCAGTTGGCGGCACAGATACGCAGTATTTT.

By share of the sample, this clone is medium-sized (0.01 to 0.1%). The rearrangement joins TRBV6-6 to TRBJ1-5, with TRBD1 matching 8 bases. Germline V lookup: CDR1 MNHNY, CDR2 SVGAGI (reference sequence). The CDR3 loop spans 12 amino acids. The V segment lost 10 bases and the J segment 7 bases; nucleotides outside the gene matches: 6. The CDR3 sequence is CATRGLGQPQHF. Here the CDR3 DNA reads TGTGCCACCAGGGGGCTGGGGCAGCCCCAGCATTTT.

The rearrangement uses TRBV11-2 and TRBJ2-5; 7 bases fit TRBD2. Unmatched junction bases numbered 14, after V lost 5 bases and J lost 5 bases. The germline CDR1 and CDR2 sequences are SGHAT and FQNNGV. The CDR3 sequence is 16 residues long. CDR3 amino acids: CASSSLGGLPMETQYF. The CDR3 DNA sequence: TGTGCCAGCAGCAGCCTCGGGGGACTACCGATGGAGACCCAGTACTTC.

In DNA, the CDR3 is TGTGCCAGCAGTCTCCAGCGGGAAGGCAGGGCAGATACGCAGTATTTT. This encodes CASSLQREGRADTQYF. The V call is TRBV27, the J call TRBJ2-3; 7 positions agree with TRBD2. The CDR3 spans 16 residues. With 5 bases clipped from V and 4 bases from J, the junction kept 12 bases outside the gene matches. Germline assignment: CDR1 MNHEY and CDR2 SMNVEV (reference sequence).

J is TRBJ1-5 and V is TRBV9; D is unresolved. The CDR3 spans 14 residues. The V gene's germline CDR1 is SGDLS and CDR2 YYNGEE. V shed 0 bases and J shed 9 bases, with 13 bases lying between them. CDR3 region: CASSVGATNAPQHF. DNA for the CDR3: TGTGCCAGCAGCGTAGGGGCCACGAATGCGCCCCAGCATTTT.

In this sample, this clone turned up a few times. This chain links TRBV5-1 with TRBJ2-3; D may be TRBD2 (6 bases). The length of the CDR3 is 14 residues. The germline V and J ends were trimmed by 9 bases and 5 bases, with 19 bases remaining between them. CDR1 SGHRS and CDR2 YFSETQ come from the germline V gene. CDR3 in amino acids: CATAGSPAGDTQYF. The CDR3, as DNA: TGCGCCACGGCGGGGTCTCCCGCCGGAGATACGCAGTATTTT.

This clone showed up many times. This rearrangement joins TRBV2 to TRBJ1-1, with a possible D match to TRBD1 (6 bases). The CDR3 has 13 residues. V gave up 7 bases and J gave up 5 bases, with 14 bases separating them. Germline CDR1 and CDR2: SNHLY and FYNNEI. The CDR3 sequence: CASKRTVQTEAFF. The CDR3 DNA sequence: TGTGCCAGCAAGAGGACAGTACAAACTGAAGCTTTCTTT.

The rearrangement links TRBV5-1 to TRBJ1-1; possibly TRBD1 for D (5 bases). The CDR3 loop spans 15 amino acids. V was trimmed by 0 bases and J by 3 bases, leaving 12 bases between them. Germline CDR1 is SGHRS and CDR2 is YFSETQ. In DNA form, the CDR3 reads TGCGCCAGCAGCTTGGACCCAGGGTCGGACACTGAAGCTTTCTTT. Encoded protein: CASSLDPGSDTEAFF.

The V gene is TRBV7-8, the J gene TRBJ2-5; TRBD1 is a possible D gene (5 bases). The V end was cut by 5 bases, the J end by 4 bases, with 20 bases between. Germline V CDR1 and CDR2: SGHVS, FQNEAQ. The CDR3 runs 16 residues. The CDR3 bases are TGTGCCAGCAGCCGCCGCGCGGACACCAGAGGAGAGACCCAGTACTTC. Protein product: CASSRRADTRGETQYF. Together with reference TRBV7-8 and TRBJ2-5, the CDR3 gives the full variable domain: GAGVSQSPRYKVAKRGQDVALRCDPISGHVSLFWYQQALGQGPEFLTYFQNEAQLDKSGLPSDRFFAERPEGSVSTLKIQRTQQEDSAVYLCASSRRADTRGETQYFGPGTRLLVL.

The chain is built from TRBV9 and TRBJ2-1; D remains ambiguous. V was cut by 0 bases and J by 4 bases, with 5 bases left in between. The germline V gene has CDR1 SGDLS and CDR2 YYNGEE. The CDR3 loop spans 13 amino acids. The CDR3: CASSVGAYNEQFF. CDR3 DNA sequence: TGTGCCAGCAGCGTAGGGGCGTACAATGAGCAGTTCTTC.